This TCR beta chain was documented in a study of regulatory T cells in long-lasting Graves disease. To make TCR beta libraries, researchers used iRepertoire HTBI primers and Arm-PCR of CDR3 regions. TCRdb passed the multiplex PCR reads through MiXCR, listing each CDR3 protein once. The sample consists of approximately 560,000 distinct CDR3 sequences, about 16% of them appearing once. As to time point: newly diagnosed GD, antithyroid drugs for less than 3 months. RNA extracted from PBMCs served as the sequencing template. The sample holds many counts of this clonotype. The germline gives CDR1 SNHLY, CDR2 FYNNEI. Trimming stripped 4 bases from V and 0 bases from J, with 9 bases between. The CDR3 loop spans 15 amino acids. The same data also contributed to another study, on T cells in Graves' hyperthyroidism and ophthalmopathy.

Source: peripheral blood mononuclear cells (PBMCs), taken at new diagnosis, from a patient treated with antithyroid drugs. This clonotype was sampled from a man between 18 and 35 years old with Graves disease. The genes are TRBV2 and TRBJ2-2; D unresolved. The CDR3 spells CASSGVGTNTGELFF. In DNA form, the CDR3 reads TGTGCCAGCAGTGGGGTAGGGACGAACACCGGGGAGCTGTTTTTT. Full variable domain (rest looked up from reference TRBV2 and TRBJ2-2): EPEVTQTPSHQVTQMGQEVILRCVPISNHLYFYWYRQILGQKVEFLVSFYNNEISEKSEIFDDQFSVERPDGSNFTLKIRSTKLEDSAMYFCASSGVGTNTGELFFGEGSRLTVL.